This T cell receptor (beta chain) is drawn from a study of T-cell memory formation after mild COVID-19. Germline values: CDR1 SGDLS, CDR2 YYNGEE. The CDR3 has 16 amino acids. V gave up 2 bases and J gave up 0 bases, with 13 bases separating them. Notes on the study in general: There was a balanced CD4/CD8 profile in clones contracting day 15 to 85, and later expanders leaned CD4+. The main location of contracting CD4+ clones was CM and EM, and that of contracting CD8+ clones was EMRA. Some clones that responded turned up in pre-infection memory, which suggests that cross-reactive memory joined in.

5'RACE with constant-segment primers built TCRalpha and TCRbeta cDNA libraries with UMIs. TCRdb reprocessed the 5' RACE reads with MiXCR, giving one entry per CDR3 protein. The profile shows around 150,000 distinct CDR3 sequences, 31% of them singletons. About this clonotype itself: What it recognizes is unknown.

This TCR was recovered from an adult woman who had mild COVID-19 (a few samples of this study predate the infection). Cell type and time point are not known. The chain employs TRBV9 and TRBJ2-3; no firm D call. Sequencing was performed on PBMCs or a T cell subset sorted from them (not recorded which). The chain's CDR3 is CASSVNAQLSTDTQYF. The CDR3 DNA reads TGTGCCAGCAGCGTGAATGCACAGCTGAGCACAGATACGCAGTATTTT.